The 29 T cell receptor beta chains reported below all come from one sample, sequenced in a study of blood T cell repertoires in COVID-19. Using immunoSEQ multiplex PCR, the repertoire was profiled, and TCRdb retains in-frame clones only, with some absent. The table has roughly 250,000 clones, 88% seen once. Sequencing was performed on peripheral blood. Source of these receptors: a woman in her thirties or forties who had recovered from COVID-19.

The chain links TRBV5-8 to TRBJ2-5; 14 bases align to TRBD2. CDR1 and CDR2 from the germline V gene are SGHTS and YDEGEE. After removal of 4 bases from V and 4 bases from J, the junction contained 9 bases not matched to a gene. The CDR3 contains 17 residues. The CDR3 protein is CASSPGLAGAGGETQYF. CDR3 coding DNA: TGTGCCAGCAGCCCGGGACTAGCGGGAGCGGGGGGAGAGACCCAGTACTTC.

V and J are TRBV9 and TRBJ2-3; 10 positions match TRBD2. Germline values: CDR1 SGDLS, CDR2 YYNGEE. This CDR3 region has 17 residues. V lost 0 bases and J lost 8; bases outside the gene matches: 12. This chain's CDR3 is CASSVVASGSPMGTQYF. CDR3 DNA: TGTGCCAGCAGCGTAGTTGCTAGCGGGAGTCCCATGGGTACGCAGTATTTT.

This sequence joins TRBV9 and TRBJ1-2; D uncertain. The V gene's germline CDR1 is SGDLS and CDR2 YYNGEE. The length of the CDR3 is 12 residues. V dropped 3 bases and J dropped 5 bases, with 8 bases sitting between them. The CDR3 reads CASSAVSYGYTF. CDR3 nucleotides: TGTGCCAGCAGCGCCGTGAGTTATGGCTACACCTTC.

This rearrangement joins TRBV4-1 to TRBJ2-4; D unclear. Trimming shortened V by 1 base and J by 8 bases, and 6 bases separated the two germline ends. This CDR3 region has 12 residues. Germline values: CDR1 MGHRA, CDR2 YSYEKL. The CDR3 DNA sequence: TGCGCCAGCAGCCAAGGTGGCTACATTCAGTACTTC. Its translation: CASSQGGYIQYF.

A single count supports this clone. CDR3 bases: TGTGCCAGCAGCCGAGGGGACAGGGGCCGCCGGGGCGAGCAGTTCTTC. Translation gives CASSRGDRGRRGEQFF. The chain carries TRBV5-4 and TRBJ2-1, with 10 bases identical to TRBD1. The junction had 14 bases not matched to a gene; V was cut back by 4 bases and J by 10 bases. Germline V gene lookup returns CDR1 SGHNT and CDR2 YYREEE (reference sequence). The CDR3 consists of 16 residues. The whole variable domain, remainder taken from reference TRBV5-4 and TRBJ2-1, is ETGVTQSPTHLIKTRGQQVTLRCSSQSGHNTVSWYQQALGQGPQFIFQYYREEENGRGNFPPRFSGLQFPNYSSELNVNALELDDSALYLCASSRGDRGRRGEQFFGPGTRLTVL.

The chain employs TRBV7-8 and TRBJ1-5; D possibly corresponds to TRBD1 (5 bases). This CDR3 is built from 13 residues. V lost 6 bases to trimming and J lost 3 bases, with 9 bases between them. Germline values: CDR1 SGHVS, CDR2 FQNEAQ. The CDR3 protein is CASSSGFNQPQHF. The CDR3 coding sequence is TGTGCCAGCAGTTCAGGGTTCAATCAGCCCCAGCATTTT.

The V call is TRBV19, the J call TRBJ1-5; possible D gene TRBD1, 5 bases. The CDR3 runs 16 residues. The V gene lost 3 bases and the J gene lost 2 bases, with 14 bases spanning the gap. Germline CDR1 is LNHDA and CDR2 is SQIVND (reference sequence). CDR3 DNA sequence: TGTGCCAGTAGTATGTGGGGGGGGGATCGCAATCAGCCCCAGCATTTT. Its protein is CASSMWGGDRNQPQHF.

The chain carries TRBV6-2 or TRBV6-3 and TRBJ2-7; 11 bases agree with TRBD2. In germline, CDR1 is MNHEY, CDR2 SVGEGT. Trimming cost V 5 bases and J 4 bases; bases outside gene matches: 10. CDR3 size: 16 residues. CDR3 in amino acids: CASSPHTSGSLYEQYV. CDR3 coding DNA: TGTGCCAGCAGTCCCCATACTAGCGGGAGTTTGTACGAGCAGTACGTC.

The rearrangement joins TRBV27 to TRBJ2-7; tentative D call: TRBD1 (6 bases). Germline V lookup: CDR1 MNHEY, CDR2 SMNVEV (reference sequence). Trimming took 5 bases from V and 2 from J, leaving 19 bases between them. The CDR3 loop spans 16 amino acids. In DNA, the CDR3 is TGTGCCAGCAGTCCCCAAGACAGGAGCCTGACCTACGAGCAGTACTTC. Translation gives CASSPQDRSLTYEQYF.

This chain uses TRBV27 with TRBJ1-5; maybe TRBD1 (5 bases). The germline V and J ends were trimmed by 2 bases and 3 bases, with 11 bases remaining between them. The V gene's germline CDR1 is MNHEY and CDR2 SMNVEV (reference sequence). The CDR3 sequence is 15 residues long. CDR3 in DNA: TGTGCCAGCAGTTTACGGGGGTTCCCCAATCAGCCCCAGCATTTT. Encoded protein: CASSLRGFPNQPQHF.

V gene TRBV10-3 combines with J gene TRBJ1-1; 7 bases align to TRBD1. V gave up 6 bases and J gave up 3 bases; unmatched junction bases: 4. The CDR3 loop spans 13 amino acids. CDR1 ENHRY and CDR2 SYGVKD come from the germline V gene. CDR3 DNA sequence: TGTGCCATCAGCCCCGGACAGGACACTGAAGCTTTCTTT. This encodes CAISPGQDTEAFF.

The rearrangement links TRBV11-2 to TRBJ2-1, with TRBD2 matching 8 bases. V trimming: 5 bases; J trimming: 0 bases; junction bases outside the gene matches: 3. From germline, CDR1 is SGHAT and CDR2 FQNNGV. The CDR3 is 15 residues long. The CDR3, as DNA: TGTGCCAGCAGCCAGCGGGAGAGCTCCTACAATGAGCAGTTCTTC. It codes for CASSQRESSYNEQFF.

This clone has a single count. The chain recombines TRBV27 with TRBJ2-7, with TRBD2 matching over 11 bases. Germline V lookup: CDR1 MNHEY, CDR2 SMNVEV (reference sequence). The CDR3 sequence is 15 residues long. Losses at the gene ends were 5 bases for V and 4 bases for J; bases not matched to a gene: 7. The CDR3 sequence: CASSARLAGRYEQYF. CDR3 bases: TGTGCCAGCAGTGCCCGACTAGCGGGAAGGTACGAGCAGTACTTC.

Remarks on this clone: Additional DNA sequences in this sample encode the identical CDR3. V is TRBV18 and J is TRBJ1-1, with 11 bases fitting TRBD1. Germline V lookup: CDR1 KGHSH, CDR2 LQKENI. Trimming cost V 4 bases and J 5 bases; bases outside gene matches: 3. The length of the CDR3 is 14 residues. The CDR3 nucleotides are TGTGCCAGCTCACGCGGGACAGGGGGGACTGAAGCTTTCTTT. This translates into CASSRGTGGTEAFF.

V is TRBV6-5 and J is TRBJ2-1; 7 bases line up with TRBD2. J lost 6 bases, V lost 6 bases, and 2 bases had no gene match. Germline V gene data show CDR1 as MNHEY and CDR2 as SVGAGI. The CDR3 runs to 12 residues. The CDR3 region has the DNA TGTGCCAGCAGGGGGGGGGTCAATGAGCAGTTCTTC. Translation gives CASRGGVNEQFF.

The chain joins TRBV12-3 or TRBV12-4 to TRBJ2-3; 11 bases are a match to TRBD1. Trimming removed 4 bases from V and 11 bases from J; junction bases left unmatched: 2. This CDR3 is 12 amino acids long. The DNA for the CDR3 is TGTGCCAGCAGTTACGGGACAGGGGGGCAGTATTTT. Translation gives CASSYGTGGQYF.

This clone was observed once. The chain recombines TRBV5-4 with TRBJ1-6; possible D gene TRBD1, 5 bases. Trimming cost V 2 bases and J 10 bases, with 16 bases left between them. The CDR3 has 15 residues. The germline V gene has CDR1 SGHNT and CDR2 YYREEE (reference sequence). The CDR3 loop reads CASSFGGIGGSPLHF. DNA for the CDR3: TGTGCCAGCAGCTTCGGAGGAATTGGGGGGTCACCCCTCCACTTT.

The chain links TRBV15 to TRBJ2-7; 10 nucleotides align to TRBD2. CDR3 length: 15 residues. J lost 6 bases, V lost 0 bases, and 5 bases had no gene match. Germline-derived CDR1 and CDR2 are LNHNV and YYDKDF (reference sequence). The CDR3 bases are TGTGCCACCAGCAGAGATCTAGCGGGGGCCGCCGAGCAGTACTTC. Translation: CATSRDLAGAAEQYF.

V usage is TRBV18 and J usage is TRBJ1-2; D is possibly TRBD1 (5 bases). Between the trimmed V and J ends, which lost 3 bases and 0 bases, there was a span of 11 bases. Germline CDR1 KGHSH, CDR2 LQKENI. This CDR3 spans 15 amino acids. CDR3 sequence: CASSPGGNPNYGYTF. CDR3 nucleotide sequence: TGTGCCAGCTCACCCGGGGGGAACCCTAACTATGGCTACACCTTC.

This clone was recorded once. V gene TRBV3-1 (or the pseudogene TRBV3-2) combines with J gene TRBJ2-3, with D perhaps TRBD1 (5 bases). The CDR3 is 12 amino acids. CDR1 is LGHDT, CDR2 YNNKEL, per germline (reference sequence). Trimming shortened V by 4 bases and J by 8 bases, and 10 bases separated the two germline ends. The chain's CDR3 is CASSPQGVTQYF. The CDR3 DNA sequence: TGTGCCAGCAGCCCACAAGGGGTTACGCAGTATTTT.

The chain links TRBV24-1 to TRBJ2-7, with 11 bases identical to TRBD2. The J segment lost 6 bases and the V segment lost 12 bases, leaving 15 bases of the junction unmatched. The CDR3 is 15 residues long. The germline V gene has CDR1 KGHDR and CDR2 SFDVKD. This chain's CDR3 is CAYPLSLAGASEQYF. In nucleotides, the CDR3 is TGTGCCTACCCCCTATCACTAGCGGGAGCTTCCGAGCAGTACTTC.

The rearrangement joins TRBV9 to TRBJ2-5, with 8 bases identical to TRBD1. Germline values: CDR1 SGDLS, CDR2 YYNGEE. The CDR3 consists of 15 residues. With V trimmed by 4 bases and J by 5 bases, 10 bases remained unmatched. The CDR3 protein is CASSFDRGRGETQYF. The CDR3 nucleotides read TGTGCCAGCAGCTTTGACAGGGGCCGGGGGGAGACCCAGTACTTC.

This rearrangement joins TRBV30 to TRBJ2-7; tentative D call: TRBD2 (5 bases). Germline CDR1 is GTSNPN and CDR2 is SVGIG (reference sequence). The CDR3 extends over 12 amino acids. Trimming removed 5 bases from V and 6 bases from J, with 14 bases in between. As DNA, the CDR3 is TGTGCCTGGGCCGAGGGCCCCGGCGAGCAGTACTTC. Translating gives CAWAEGPGEQYF.

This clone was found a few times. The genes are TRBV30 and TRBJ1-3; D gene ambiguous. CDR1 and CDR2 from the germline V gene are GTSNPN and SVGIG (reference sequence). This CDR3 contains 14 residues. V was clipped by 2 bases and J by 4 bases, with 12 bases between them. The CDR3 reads CAWSRAGLGNTIYF. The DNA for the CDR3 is TGTGCCTGGAGTCGGGCGGGGTTAGGAAACACCATATATTTT.

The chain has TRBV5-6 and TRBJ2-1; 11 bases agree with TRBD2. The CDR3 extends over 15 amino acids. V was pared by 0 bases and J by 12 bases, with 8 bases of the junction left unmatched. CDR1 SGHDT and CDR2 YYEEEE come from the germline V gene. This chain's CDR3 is CASSLVASGRSAQFF. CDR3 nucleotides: TGTGCCAGCAGCTTGGTGGCTAGCGGGAGGAGTGCGCAGTTCTTC. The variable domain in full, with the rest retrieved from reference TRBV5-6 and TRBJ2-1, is DAGVTQSPTHLIKTRGQQVTLRCSPKSGHDTVSWYQQALGQGPQFIFQYYEEEERQRGNFPDRFSGHQFPNYSSELNVNALLLGDSALYLCASSLVASGRSAQFFGPGTRLTVL.

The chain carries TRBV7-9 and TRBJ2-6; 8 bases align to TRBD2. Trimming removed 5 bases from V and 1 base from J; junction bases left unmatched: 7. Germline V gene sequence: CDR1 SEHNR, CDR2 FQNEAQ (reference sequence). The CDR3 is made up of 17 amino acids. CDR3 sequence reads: CASSPRGGASGANVLTF. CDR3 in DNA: TGTGCCAGCAGCCCCCGGGGGGGGGCGTCTGGGGCCAACGTCCTGACTTTC.

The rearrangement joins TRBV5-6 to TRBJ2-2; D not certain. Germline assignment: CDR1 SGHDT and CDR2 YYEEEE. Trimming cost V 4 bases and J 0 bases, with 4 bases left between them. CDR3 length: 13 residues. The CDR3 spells CASSLANTGELFF. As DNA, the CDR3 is TGTGCCAGCAGCCTCGCGAACACCGGGGAGCTGTTTTTT.

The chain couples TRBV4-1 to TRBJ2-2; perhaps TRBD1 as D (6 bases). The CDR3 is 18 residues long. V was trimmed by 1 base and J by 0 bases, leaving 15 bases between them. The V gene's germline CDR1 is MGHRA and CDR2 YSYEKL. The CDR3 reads CASSQAPPGTSNTGELFF. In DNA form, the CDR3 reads TGCGCCAGCAGCCAAGCCCCGCCAGGGACATCGAACACCGGGGAGCTGTTTTTT.

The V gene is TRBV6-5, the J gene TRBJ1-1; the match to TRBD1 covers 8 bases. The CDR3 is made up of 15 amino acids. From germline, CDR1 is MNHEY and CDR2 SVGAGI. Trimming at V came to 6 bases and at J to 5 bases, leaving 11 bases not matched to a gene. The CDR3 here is CASRPRHRGGTEAFF. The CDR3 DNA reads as TGTGCCAGCAGGCCACGCCACAGGGGGGGGACTGAAGCTTTCTTT.